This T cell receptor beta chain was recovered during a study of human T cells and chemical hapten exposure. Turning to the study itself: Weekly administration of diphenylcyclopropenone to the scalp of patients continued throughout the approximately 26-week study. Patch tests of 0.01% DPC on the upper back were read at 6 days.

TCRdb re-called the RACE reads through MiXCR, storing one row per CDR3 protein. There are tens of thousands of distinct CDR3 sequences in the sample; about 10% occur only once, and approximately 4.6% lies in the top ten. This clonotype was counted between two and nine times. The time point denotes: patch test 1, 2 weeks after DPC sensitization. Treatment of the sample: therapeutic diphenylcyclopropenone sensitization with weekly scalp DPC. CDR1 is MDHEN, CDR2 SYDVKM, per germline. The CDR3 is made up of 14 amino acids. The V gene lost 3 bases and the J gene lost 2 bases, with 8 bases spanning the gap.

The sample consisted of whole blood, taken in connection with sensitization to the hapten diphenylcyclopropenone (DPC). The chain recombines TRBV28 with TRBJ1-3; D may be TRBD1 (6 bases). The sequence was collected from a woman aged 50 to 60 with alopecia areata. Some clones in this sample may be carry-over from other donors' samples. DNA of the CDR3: TGTGCCAGCAGTTTTCAGGGGACTGGAAACACCATATATTTT. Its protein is CASSFQGTGNTIYF. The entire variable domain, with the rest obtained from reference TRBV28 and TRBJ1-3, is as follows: DVKVTQSSRYLVKRTGEKVFLECVQDMDHENMFWYRQDPGLGLRLIYFSYDVKMKEKGDIPEGYSVSREKKERFSLILESASTNQTSMYLCASSFQGTGNTIYFGEGSWLTVV.